This entry lists 25 T cell receptor beta chains sequenced from one sample in a study of sequential checkpoint blockade in melanoma. Described treatment: randomized to nivolumab then ipilimumab (arm A) or the reverse (arm B). The assay was immunoSEQ multiplex PCR, and TCRdb's table has in-frame clones only and misses some. The table has around 22,000 clones, about two thirds seen once; the top ten hold around a fifth. Sequencing used CD8+ T cells sorted from blood (inferred from file names), obtained from a patient given nivolumab and ipilimumab in sequence. The receptors stem from a human donor with melanoma.

The V gene is TRBV4-2, the J gene TRBJ1-2; a weak D match, TRBD1 (5 bases). V was cut by 1 base and J by 6 bases, with 12 bases left in between. Germline values: CDR1 LGHNA, CDR2 YNFKEQ. The CDR3 length is 14 residues. The CDR3 spells CASSQGLQGNGYTF. CDR3 nucleotide sequence: TGTGCCAGCAGCCAAGGCCTTCAGGGTAATGGCTACACCTTC.

In its sample, this clone was seen a few times. The rearrangement links TRBV9 to TRBJ1-6, with 9 bases fitting TRBD1. In germline, CDR1 is SGDLS, CDR2 YYNGEE. With V trimmed by 4 bases and J by 3 bases, 8 bases remained unmatched. The CDR3 length is 17 residues. CDR3 DNA: TGTGCCAGCAGCAAAAACCGGGACAGGGACTATAATTCACCCCTCCACTTT. This translates into CASSKNRDRDYNSPLHF.

The chain links TRBV5-1 to TRBJ2-2; 7 bases fit TRBD1. Germline loops: CDR1 SGHRS, CDR2 YFSETQ. J lost 6 bases, V lost 4 bases, and 3 bases had no gene match. The CDR3 totals 13 residues. The CDR3 loop reads CASSQTGSGELFF. CDR3 DNA sequence: TGCGCCAGCAGCCAGACAGGGTCCGGGGAGCTGTTTTTT. Supplemented by reference TRBV5-1 and TRBJ2-2, the full variable domain reads KAGVTQTPRYLIKTRGQQVTLSCSPISGHRSVSWYQQTPGQGLQFLFEYFSETQRNKGNFPGRFSGRQFSNSRSEMNVSTLELGDSALYLCASSQTGSGELFFGEGSRLTVL.

The CDR3 nucleotides read TGTGCCACCGCTGACAGGGATTTAGATGGCTACACCTTC. It is translated as CATADRDLDGYTF. The chain has TRBV19 and TRBJ1-2; 7 bases line up with TRBD1. Germline V gene lookup returns CDR1 LNHDA and CDR2 SQIVND (reference sequence). V shed 10 bases and J 6 bases; nucleotides not matched to a gene: 11. The CDR3 runs to 13 residues. Full variable domain (outside the CDR3, taken from reference TRBV19 and TRBJ1-2): DGGITQSPKYLFRKEGQNVTLSCEQNLNHDAMYWYRQDPGQGLRLIYYSQIVNDFQKGDIAEGYSVSREKKESFPLTVTSAQKNPTAFYLCATADRDLDGYTFGSGTRLTVV.

This clone was seen a single time. The chain uses TRBV5-8 and TRBJ2-1, with D possibly being TRBD2 (6 bases). Germline CDR1 and CDR2: SGHTS and YDEGEE. CDR3 size: 15 residues. V was trimmed by 0 bases and J by 6 bases, leaving 13 bases between them. The CDR3, as DNA: TGTGCCAGCAGCTTGGGGGGGGTAATCTCCAATGAGCAGTTCTTC. It yields the protein CASSLGGVISNEQFF.

This chain links TRBV11-2 with TRBJ2-2; D is possibly TRBD2 (5 bases). The CDR3 contains 14 residues. With 2 bases removed from V and 3 bases from J, the gap between germline ends came to 7 bases. Germline CDR1 is SGHAT and CDR2 is FQNNGV. The CDR3 bases are TGTGCCAGCAGCTTATTCGGGGACACCGGGGAGCTGTTTTTT. Its protein is CASSLFGDTGELFF. The variable domain in full, with the rest retrieved from reference TRBV11-2 and TRBJ2-2, is EAGVAQSPRYKIIEKRQSVAFWCNPISGHATLYWYQQILGQGPKLLIQFQNNGVVDDSQLPKDRFSAERLKGVDSTLKIQPAKLEDSAVYLCASSLFGDTGELFFGEGSRLTVL.

V usage is TRBV13 and J usage is TRBJ2-5, with no clear D. Trimming removed 2 bases at V and 2 bases at J, with 12 bases between. The CDR3 consists of 15 residues. The germline gives CDR1 PRHDT, CDR2 FYEKMQ (reference sequence). The CDR3 sequence: CASSLLATLQETQYF. The CDR3 DNA sequence: TGTGCCAGCAGCTTACTCGCGACTCTACAAGAGACCCAGTACTTC.

This clone was recorded once. This chain joins TRBV27 and TRBJ1-1, with 7 bases identical to TRBD1. Trimming at V came to 6 bases and at J to 3 bases, leaving 4 bases not matched to a gene. The CDR3 covers 13 residues. Germline V gene lookup returns CDR1 MNHEY and CDR2 SMNVEV (reference sequence). CDR3 region: CASSRGMDTEAFF. The CDR3 bases are TGTGCCAGCAGCAGGGGGATGGACACTGAAGCTTTCTTT.

The table lists this clone with a few counts. The CDR3 loop reads CASSEGSGSTDTQYF. The CDR3 bases are TGTGCCAGCAGTGAGGGTAGCGGGAGCACAGATACGCAGTATTTT. The rearrangement links TRBV6-4 to TRBJ2-3, with 7 bases aligning to TRBD2. V shed 3 bases, J shed 0 bases, and the junction held 3 bases outside the gene matches. The CDR3 spans 15 residues. Germline CDR1 reads MRHNA; CDR2 reads SNTAGT.

The gene calls are TRBV4-2 and TRBJ1-6; D remains unclear. V was clipped by 4 bases and J by 7 bases, with 17 bases between them. The CDR3 runs to 16 residues. Germline values: CDR1 LGHNA, CDR2 YNFKEQ. The CDR3 spells CASSPSGWEVNSPLHF. CDR3 nucleotides: TGTGCCAGCAGCCCCTCGGGGTGGGAAGTAAATTCACCCCTCCACTTT.

The rearrangement joins TRBV2 to TRBJ1-2; 7 nucleotides match TRBD1. The length of the CDR3 is 14 residues. Germline CDR1 SNHLY, CDR2 FYNNEI. The trim removed 3 bases at V and 1 base at J, leaving 2 bases unmatched. CDR3 DNA sequence: TGTGCCAGCAGTGATTCAGGGGGTAACTATGGCTACACCTTC. As protein: CASSDSGGNYGYTF.

The chain uses TRBV9 and TRBJ2-7, with 7 bases that match TRBD2. Germline V gene sequence: CDR1 SGDLS, CDR2 YYNGEE. The CDR3 spans 13 residues. Trimming took 3 bases from V and 4 from J; bases not matched to a gene: 4. CDR3 DNA sequence: TGTGCCAGCAGCGAGGACGGGAGGTACGAGCAGTACTTC. Protein: CASSEDGRYEQYF.

The chain links TRBV6-5 to TRBJ2-7; 11 bases are shared with TRBD2. The ends lost 5 bases at V and 2 bases at J; junction bases unmatched: 2. The CDR3 extends over 14 amino acids. Looked up from germline, CDR1 is MNHEY and CDR2 is SVGAGI. The CDR3 DNA sequence: TGTGCCAGCAGTCCTAGCGGGGGGACCTACGAGCAGTACTTC. It codes for CASSPSGGTYEQYF.

The CDR3 is CASGLGDLSYSPLHF. CDR3 sequence (DNA): TGTGCTAGTGGTTTGGGAGACTTAAGTTATTCACCCCTCCACTTT. The gene calls are TRBV12-5 and TRBJ1-6; D uncertain. V was cut by 1 base and J by 8 bases, with 12 bases left in between. Germline assignment: CDR1 LGHNT and CDR2 FRNRAP. The CDR3 runs to 15 residues.

The rearrangement joins TRBV5-6 to TRBJ1-2, with 8 bases fitting TRBD1. The CDR3 runs 16 residues. Per the germline V gene, CDR1 is SGHDT and CDR2 is YYEEEE. The V gene end was trimmed by 0 bases and the J gene end by 4 bases; junction bases not matched to a gene: 8. CDR3 DNA sequence: TGTGCCAGCAGCTTGGGTCCAACAGGGACAGGCTATGGCTACACCTTC. Its protein product is CASSLGPTGTGYGYTF.

CDR3 protein: CASSLTGGEKNIQYF. Written as DNA, the CDR3 is TGTGCCAGCAGCTTGACGGGCGGGGAAAAAAACATTCAGTACTTC. The chain is built from TRBV11-2 and TRBJ2-4; TRBD2 is a possible D gene (6 bases). Germline CDR1 and CDR2: SGHAT and FQNNGV. This CDR3 contains 15 residues. V was pared by 3 bases and J by 4 bases, with 13 bases between.

The chain combines TRBV5-1 with TRBJ2-7, with 10 bases fitting TRBD1. With V trimmed by 4 bases and J by 7 bases, 8 bases remained unmatched. The CDR3 covers 14 residues. Germline V gives CDR1 SGHRS, CDR2 YFSETQ. The DNA for the CDR3 is TGCGCCAGCAGCACGGGACAGGGGATGAGGGAGCAGTACTTC. Its protein is CASSTGQGMREQYF.

J is TRBJ2-7 and V is TRBV15, with 10 bases matching TRBD2. CDR3 size: 18 residues. Unmatched junction bases numbered 12, after V lost 3 bases and J lost 1 base. Germline values: CDR1 LNHNV, CDR2 YYDKDF (reference sequence). The CDR3 coding sequence is TGTGCCACCAGCAGGGTGGTAGCGGGGGGCTCGATTTCCTACGAGCAGTACTTC. The encoded protein is CATSRVVAGGSISYEQYF.

The chain links TRBV29-1 to TRBJ2-7; perhaps TRBD2 as D (5 bases). V lost 6 bases, J lost 0 bases, and 9 bases lay in between. Germline V gene data show CDR1 as SQVTM and CDR2 as ANQGSEA. This CDR3 is 12 amino acids long. The CDR3 region is CSVKGSSYEQYF. CDR3 sequence (DNA): TGCAGCGTAAAAGGGAGCTCCTACGAGCAGTACTTC.

This clone was recorded a few times. The rearrangement joins TRBV5-4 to TRBJ1-6; D gene ambiguous. The CDR3 spans 12 residues. Germline loops: CDR1 SGHNT, CDR2 YYREEE (reference sequence). The germline V and J ends were trimmed by 4 bases and 5 bases, with 4 bases remaining between them. CDR3 residues: CASSQNNSPLHF. The CDR3 DNA follows: TGTGCCAGCAGCCAGAATAATTCACCCCTCCACTTT.

CDR3 loop: CASSLWGGASYNEQFF. CDR3 nucleotides: TGCGCCAGCAGCCTCTGGGGGGGGGCGTCTTACAATGAGCAGTTCTTC. This sequence joins TRBV4-3 and TRBJ2-1, with a possible D match to TRBD2 (7 bases). With 4 bases removed from V and 4 bases from J, the gap between germline ends came to 17 bases. Germline values: CDR1 LGHNA, CDR2 YSLEER. This CDR3 is 16 amino acids long.

The gene calls are TRBV6-6 and TRBJ1-6; the match to TRBD1 covers 11 bases. Germline CDR1 is MNHNY and CDR2 is SVGAGI (reference sequence). With V trimmed by 5 bases and J by 10 bases, 7 bases remained unmatched. The CDR3 is made up of 15 amino acids. The CDR3: CASSPGTGGLSPLHF. The CDR3 DNA follows: TGTGCCAGCAGTCCCGGGACAGGGGGATTGTCACCCCTCCACTTT.

This clone was recorded only once. This chain links TRBV10-3 with TRBJ1-1, with 7 bases lining up with TRBD1. Germline CDR1 is ENHRY and CDR2 is SYGVKD. CDR3 size: 15 residues. V gave up 4 bases and J gave up 1 base; unmatched junction bases: 6. The CDR3 DNA is TGTGCCATCAGTGTGACGGGGACAGCGAACACTGAAGCTTTCTTT. This encodes CAISVTGTANTEAFF.

In its sample, this clone ranks as hyperexpanded. CDR3 DNA: TGTGCCAGCAGCTCCGGGGGTGGGGGTTTCTACGAGCAGTACGTC. Its protein is CASSSGGGGFYEQYV. This chain joins TRBV7-8 and TRBJ2-7, with D perhaps matching TRBD2 (6 bases). The germline CDR1 and CDR2 sequences are SGHVS and FQNEAQ. Trimming took 4 bases from V and 3 from J, leaving 16 bases between them. The CDR3 sequence is 15 residues long.

In this sample, this clone is medium-sized. The CDR3 bases are TGTGCCACCAGAACTGGGGCCAACGTCCTGACTTTC. Encoded protein: CATRTGANVLTF. The V and J genes are TRBV19 and TRBJ2-6; D unclear. This CDR3 is 12 amino acids long. Looked up from germline, CDR1 is LNHDA and CDR2 is SQIVND (reference sequence). The V end was cut by 10 bases, the J end by 2 bases, with 6 bases between.